This is a list of T cell receptor beta chains from one sample in a study of persistence of HIV-infected CD4 T cells. The protocol was immunoSEQ multiplex PCR, while the TCRdb copy is restricted to in-frame clones and leaves out a portion. The sample consists of roughly 60,000 clones, just under 75% of them appearing once. Antigens for these TCRs are unknown. Sample: CD4+ T cells sorted from PBMCs after roughly 17-hour stimulation, taken from a patient who received antiretroviral therapy. These receptors originate from an adult man with HIV who was CMV-seropositive. CDR3s include the opening cysteine and the closing phenylalanine or tryptophan. D genes are given only for firm matches. The size field is filled for only some rows; it gives once, few, many or a size class.

d_call j_call v_call clone_size cdr3_aa cdr3_nt
NA TRBJ1-1 TRBV5-4 NA CASSLAVGEDTEAFF TGTGCCAGCAGCTTGGCCGTGGGGGAGGACACTGAAGCTTTCTTT
NA TRBJ1-6 TRBV3-1/TRBV3-2 NA CASSQGRESPLHF TGTGCCAGCAGCCAAGGGCGGGAATCACCCCTCCACTTT
NA TRBJ1-4 TRBV6-5 NA CASSLRVSSREKLFF TGTGCCAGCAGTCTCCGGGTCTCTAGTCGGGAAAAACTGTTTTTT
NA TRBJ2-3 TRBV7-8 NA CASSMGADTQYF TGTGCCAGCTCCATGGGGGCAGATACGCAGTATTTT
NA TRBJ2-1 TRBV6-4 NA CASSEEAGVREQFF TGTGCCAGCAGTGAAGAGGCAGGGGTTAGGGAGCAGTTCTTC
NA TRBJ1-6 TRBV7-8 NA CASSPYTGRVDSPLHF TGTGCCAGCAGCCCCTACACAGGGAGGGTAGATTCACCCCTCCACTTT
NA TRBJ2-2 TRBV15 NA CATSTLDSPGELFF TGTGCCACCAGCACCCTCGACAGTCCCGGGGAGCTGTTTTTT
TRBD1 TRBJ2-3 TRBV2 few CASSEAGGTMDTQYF TGTGCCAGCAGTGAAGCAGGGGGCACGATGGATACGCAGTATTTT
TRBD2 TRBJ2-3 TRBV4-1 NA CASTSGGADGGDTQYF TGCGCCAGCACGAGCGGGGGGGCCGACGGAGGAGATACGCAGTATTTT
TRBD1 TRBJ1-3 TRBV4-1 NA CASSQGLRQGPRNTIYF TGCGCCAGCAGCCAAGGGTTAAGACAGGGCCCTAGAAACACCATATATTTT
TRBD1 TRBJ1-1 TRBV6-5 NA CASSFGGTANTEAFF TGTGCCAGCAGTTTCGGTGGGACAGCGAACACTGAAGCTTTCTTT
NA TRBJ1-3 TRBV28 NA CASTGQGNTIYF TGTGCCAGCACCGGACAGGGAAACACCATATATTTT